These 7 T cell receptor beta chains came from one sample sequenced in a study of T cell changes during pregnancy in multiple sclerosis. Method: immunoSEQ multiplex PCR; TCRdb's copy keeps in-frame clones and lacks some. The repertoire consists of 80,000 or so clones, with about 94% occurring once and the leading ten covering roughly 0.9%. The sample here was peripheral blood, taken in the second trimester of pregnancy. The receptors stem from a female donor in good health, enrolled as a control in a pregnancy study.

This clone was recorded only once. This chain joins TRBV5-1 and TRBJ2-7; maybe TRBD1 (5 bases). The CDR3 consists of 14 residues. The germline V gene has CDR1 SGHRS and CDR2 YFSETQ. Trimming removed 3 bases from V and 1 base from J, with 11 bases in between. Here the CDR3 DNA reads TGCGCCAGCAGCTCCGCAGGGCCATCCTACGAGCAGTACTTC. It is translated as CASSSAGPSYEQYF.

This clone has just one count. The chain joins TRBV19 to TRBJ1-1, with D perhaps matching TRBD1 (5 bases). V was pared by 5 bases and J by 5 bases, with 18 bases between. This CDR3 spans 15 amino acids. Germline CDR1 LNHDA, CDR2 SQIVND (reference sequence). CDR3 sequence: CASSLPRGGGTEAFF. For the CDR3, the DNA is TGTGCCAGTAGTCTCCCCCGGGGCGGGGGGACTGAAGCTTTCTTT.

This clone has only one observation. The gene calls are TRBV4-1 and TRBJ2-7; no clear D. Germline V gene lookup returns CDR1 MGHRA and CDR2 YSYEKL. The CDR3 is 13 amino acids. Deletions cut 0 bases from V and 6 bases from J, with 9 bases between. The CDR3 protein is CASSQDSRTEQYF. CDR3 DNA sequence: TGCGCCAGCAGCCAAGATAGCCGCACCGAGCAGTACTTC.

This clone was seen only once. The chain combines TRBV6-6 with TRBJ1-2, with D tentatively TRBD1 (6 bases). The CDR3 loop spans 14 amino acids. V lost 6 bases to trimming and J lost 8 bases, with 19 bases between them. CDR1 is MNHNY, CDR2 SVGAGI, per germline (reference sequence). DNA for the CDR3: TGTGCCAGCAGACTCGGGGGGGCCCAGGGAGGCTACACCTTC. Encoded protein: CASRLGGAQGGYTF.

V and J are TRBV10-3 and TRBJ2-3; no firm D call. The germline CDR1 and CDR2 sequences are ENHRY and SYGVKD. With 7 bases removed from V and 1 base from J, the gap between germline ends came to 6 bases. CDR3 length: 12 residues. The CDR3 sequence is CAIKSGTDTQYF. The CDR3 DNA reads TGTGCCATCAAGTCAGGCACAGATACGCAGTATTTT.

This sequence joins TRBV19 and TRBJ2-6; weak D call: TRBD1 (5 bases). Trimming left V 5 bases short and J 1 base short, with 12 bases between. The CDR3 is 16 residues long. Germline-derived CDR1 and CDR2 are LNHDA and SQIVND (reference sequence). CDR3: CASSPRRGSGANVLTF. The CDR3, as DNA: TGTGCCAGTAGTCCAAGAAGGGGTTCTGGGGCCAACGTCCTGACTTTC.

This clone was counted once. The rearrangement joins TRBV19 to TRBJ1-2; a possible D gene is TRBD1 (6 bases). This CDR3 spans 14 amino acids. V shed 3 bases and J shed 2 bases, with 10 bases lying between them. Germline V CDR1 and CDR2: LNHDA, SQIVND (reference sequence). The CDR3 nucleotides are TGTGCCAGTAGTATTTTAGGGGGAAACTATGGCTACACCTTC. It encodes CASSILGGNYGYTF.